Below, 14 T cell receptor beta chains from the same sample are listed, as sequenced in a study of shared clonotypes between healthy human individuals. The data were produced by immunoSEQ multiplex PCR, yet TCRdb's version contains in-frame clones alone and is incomplete. The table has over a million clones, 70% to 80% seen once. Sequencing input: memory CD4+ T cells from PBMCs. Subset of the sample: CD45RA-negative fraction. The receptors shown here come from a young man in good health. Some clones in this sample may be carry-over from other donors' samples.

The rearrangement links TRBV5-1 to TRBJ2-6; TRBD1 is a possible D gene (6 bases). The V end was cut by 0 bases, the J end by 4 bases, with 8 bases between. This CDR3 region has 15 residues. Germline CDR1 SGHRS, CDR2 YFSETQ. CDR3 residues: CASSLEGQGANVLTF. The CDR3, as DNA: TGCGCCAGCAGCTTGGAGGGACAAGGGGCCAACGTCCTGACTTTC. Using reference TRBV5-1 and TRBJ2-6 for the parts outside the CDR3, the full variable domain is KAGVTQTPRYLIKTRGQQVTLSCSPISGHRSVSWYQQTPGQGLQFLFEYFSETQRNKGNFPGRFSGRQFSNSRSEMNVSTLELGDSALYLCASSLEGQGANVLTFGAGSRLTVL.

The chain employs TRBV18 and TRBJ2-7; 10 bases agree with TRBD1. The CDR3 sequence is 14 residues long. The V segment lost 5 bases and the J segment 3 bases; nucleotides outside the gene matches: 4. The V gene's germline CDR1 is KGHSH and CDR2 LQKENI. CDR3 coding DNA: TGTGCCAGCTCAGGACAGGGGGGGGACTACGAGCAGTACTTC. As protein: CASSGQGGDYEQYF.

The chain joins TRBV7-8 to TRBJ2-5; D may be TRBD2 (6 bases). CDR1 SGHVS and CDR2 FQNEAQ come from the germline V gene. The CDR3 runs 14 residues. Trimming took 4 bases from V and 4 from J, leaving 13 bases between them. Written as DNA, the CDR3 is TGTGCCAGCAGCTCCATTCCGGGGGTAGAGACCCAGTACTTC. Its protein is CASSSIPGVETQYF.

This clone has only a few counts. The CDR3 region is CASIPPGGRDTEAFF. For the CDR3, the DNA is TGTGCCAGCATCCCACCCGGGGGACGGGACACTGAAGCTTTCTTT. The chain carries TRBV28 and TRBJ1-1; maybe TRBD1 (5 bases). CDR3 length: 15 amino acids. Per the germline V gene, CDR1 is MDHEN and CDR2 is SYDVKM. Trimming left V 7 bases short and J 3 bases short, with 18 bases between. The full variable domain, completed using reference TRBV28 and TRBJ1-1, is DVKVTQSSRYLVKRTGEKVFLECVQDMDHENMFWYRQDPGLGLRLIYFSYDVKMKEKGDIPEGYSVSREKKERFSLILESASTNQTSMYLCASIPPGGRDTEAFFGQGTRLTVV.

The CDR3 loop is CASAKNDYGYTF. The CDR3 nucleotides read TGTGCCAGCGCCAAGAACGACTATGGCTACACCTTC. This chain uses TRBV5-6 with TRBJ1-2, with D uncertain. V lost 7 bases to trimming and J lost 3 bases, with 10 bases between them. This CDR3 region has 12 residues. Germline V gene sequence: CDR1 SGHDT, CDR2 YYEEEE.

The chain's CDR3 is CASSLSGGSHGYTF. In DNA form, the CDR3 reads TGTGCCAGCAGTTTATCTGGGGGATCGCATGGCTACACCTTC. The rearrangement joins TRBV27 to TRBJ1-2; possible D gene TRBD1, 5 bases. V dropped 0 bases and J dropped 6 bases, with 11 bases sitting between them. The CDR3 is 14 residues long. CDR1 is MNHEY and CDR2 is SMNVEV in the germline V gene (reference sequence).

The chain uses TRBV15 and TRBJ2-3; 11 nucleotides match TRBD1. The CDR3 extends over 16 amino acids. V shed 1 base and J 3 bases; nucleotides not matched to a gene: 3. The V gene's germline CDR1 is LNHNV and CDR2 YYDKDF (reference sequence). This chain's CDR3 is CATSRGTGGRTDTQYF. CDR3 DNA sequence: TGTGCCACCAGCAGAGGGACAGGGGGCCGGACAGATACGCAGTATTTT.

CDR3 nucleotides: TGTGCCAGCAGCCAAGGTCCGACAGGTGGCGAGCAGTACTTC. This codes for CASSQGPTGGEQYF. The chain is built from TRBV7-9 and TRBJ2-7, with D possibly matching TRBD1 (6 bases). The CDR3 runs 14 residues. Trimming removed 5 bases at V and 6 bases at J, with 17 bases between. CDR1 and CDR2 from the germline V gene are SEHNR and FQNEAQ (reference sequence).

This sequence joins TRBV2 and TRBJ2-1, with unresolved D. This CDR3 is built from 15 residues. Germline loops: CDR1 SNHLY, CDR2 FYNNEI. Trimming stripped 5 bases from V and 0 bases from J, with 11 bases between. The CDR3: CASSPEGLSYNEQFF. DNA for the CDR3: TGTGCCAGCAGTCCTGAAGGGCTCTCCTACAATGAGCAGTTCTTC.

Only a few counts were recorded for this clone. This CDR3 reads CASSLGTGVGLAGAYEQYF. CDR3 coding DNA: TGTGCCAGCAGCTTAGGGACAGGGGTTGGACTAGCGGGAGCGTACGAGCAGTACTTC. V gene TRBV7-2 combines with J gene TRBJ2-7; 13 nucleotides match TRBD2. The ends lost 1 base at V and 4 bases at J; junction bases unmatched: 13. The CDR3 totals 19 residues. From germline, CDR1 is SGHTA and CDR2 FQGNSA.

The chain joins TRBV28 to TRBJ2-5; D uncertain. With the DNA end fitting TRBJ2-7 better, the J assignment may be wrong. From germline, CDR1 is MDHEN and CDR2 SYDVKM. The CDR3 sequence is 13 residues long. The CDR3 DNA follows: TGTGCCAGCGTCGAACCCAGGCGGTACGAGCAGTACTTC. Residues: CASVEPRRYEQYF.

This clone was detected only once. The gene calls are TRBV18 and TRBJ2-1; D possibly corresponds to TRBD2 (6 bases). The CDR3 loop spans 16 amino acids. Germline V gene sequence: CDR1 KGHSH, CDR2 LQKENI. V lost 3 bases and J 0 bases, leaving 12 bases between the germline ends. CDR3 coding DNA: TGTGCCAGCTCACCCTCCCTAGCGAACTCCTACAATGAGCAGTTCTTC. It is translated as CASSPSLANSYNEQFF.

The V call is TRBV18, the J call TRBJ1-5; TRBD1 agrees at 8 bases. This CDR3 has 17 residues. The V gene's germline CDR1 is KGHSH and CDR2 LQKENI. V shed 5 bases and J 0 bases; nucleotides not matched to a gene: 9. This chain's CDR3 is CASSGTGQINSNQPQHF. For the CDR3, the DNA is TGTGCCAGCTCAGGGACAGGTCAGATTAATAGCAATCAGCCCCAGCATTTT. The variable domain in full, with the rest retrieved from reference TRBV18 and TRBJ1-5, is NAGVMQNPRHLVRRRGQEARLRCSPMKGHSHVYWYRQLPEEGLKFMVYLQKENIIDESGMPKERFSAEFPKEGPSILRIQQVVRGDSAAYFCASSGTGQINSNQPQHFGDGTRLSIL.

The chain links TRBV10-3 to TRBJ2-1, with 8 bases matching TRBD2. The germline V gene has CDR1 ENHRY and CDR2 SYGVKD. The CDR3 sequence is 13 residues long. The CDR3 reads CARGAGAYNEQFF. DNA for the CDR3: TGTGCTCGGGGAGCGGGGGCTTACAATGAGCAGTTCTTC.